Following are 20 T cell receptor beta chains from one sample sequenced in a study of OX40 agonist ivuxolimab in advanced cancers. Clones were sequenced by immunoSEQ multiplex PCR, and TCRdb holds only the in-frame ones, with some missing. The table lists more than 75,000 clones, 80% to 90% of them singletons, with roughly 0.32% in the top ten. The sequencing used CD4+ or CD8+ T cells sorted from blood, collected in a trial of the OX40 agonist ivuxolimab. The receptors stem from an adult with an advanced solid tumor such as melanoma, head and neck, liver or kidney cancer.

J is TRBJ1-2 and V is TRBV7-2; no clear D. The CDR3 extends over 14 amino acids. Germline-derived CDR1 and CDR2 are SGHTA and FQGNSA. Trimming took off 0 bases at V and 4 bases at J, with 9 bases between the two ends. Written as DNA, the CDR3 is TGTGCCAGCAGCTTAGCAGCGGGTCCCTATGGCTACACCTTC. Protein: CASSLAAGPYGYTF.

The V call is TRBV4-3, the J call TRBJ1-5; D unresolved. CDR1 is LGHNA and CDR2 is YSLEER in the germline V gene. With 2 bases removed from V and 4 bases from J, the gap between germline ends came to 9 bases. The CDR3 spans 14 residues. CDR3 nucleotides: TGCGCCAGCAGCCAACTTGGACGAAATCAGCCCCAGCATTTT. Encoded protein: CASSQLGRNQPQHF.

The chain has TRBV2 and TRBJ2-3; possible D gene TRBD2, 5 bases. Per the germline V gene, CDR1 is SNHLY and CDR2 is FYNNEI. This CDR3 has 14 residues. The V end lost 4 bases, the J end lost 4 bases, and 12 bases lay between the germline ends. CDR3 amino acids: CASSVLEEADTQYF. CDR3 sequence (DNA): TGTGCCAGCAGTGTCTTGGAGGAGGCAGATACGCAGTATTTT.

The CDR3 region is CASSSNPDTGELFF. The CDR3, as DNA: TGTGCCAGCAGTTCCAACCCTGACACCGGGGAGCTGTTTTTT. The rearrangement joins TRBV28 to TRBJ2-2; D is unresolved. Germline V gene lookup returns CDR1 MDHEN and CDR2 SYDVKM. The CDR3 has 14 amino acids. The V end lost 4 bases, the J end lost 3 bases, and 9 bases lay between the germline ends. Complete variable domain (other parts from reference TRBV28 and TRBJ2-2): DVKVTQSSRYLVKRTGEKVFLECVQDMDHENMFWYRQDPGLGLRLIYFSYDVKMKEKGDIPEGYSVSREKKERFSLILESASTNQTSMYLCASSSNPDTGELFFGEGSRLTVL.

V gene TRBV30 combines with J gene TRBJ2-7, with D tentatively TRBD1 (5 bases). V was trimmed by 2 bases and J by 6 bases, leaving 14 bases between them. CDR3 length: 13 residues. Germline loops: CDR1 GTSNPN, CDR2 SVGIG (reference sequence). The CDR3 reads CAWSSFWGTEQYF. The CDR3 bases are TGTGCCTGGAGTTCTTTTTGGGGCACCGAGCAGTACTTC.

This sequence joins TRBV28 and TRBJ2-3; D uncertain. The CDR3 consists of 12 residues. Germline V lookup: CDR1 MDHEN, CDR2 SYDVKM. Trimming removed 2 bases at V and 5 bases at J, with 5 bases between. For the CDR3, the DNA is TGTGCCAGCAGTTTAATCTTAGATACGCAGTATTTT. This translates into CASSLILDTQYF.

The J gene is TRBJ2-2, the V gene TRBV15; 8 nucleotides agree with TRBD1. The germline V gene encodes CDR1 LNHNV and CDR2 YYDKDF (reference sequence). The CDR3 has 15 amino acids. J was trimmed by 7 bases and V by 1 base; bases with no gene match: 5. The DNA for the CDR3 is TGTGCCACCAGCAGAGTGGCAGGGGGCCTCGGGGAGCTGTTTTTT. It translates to CATSRVAGGLGELFF.

The gene calls are TRBV11-2 and TRBJ2-1, with no clear D. Deletions cut 1 base from V and 0 bases from J, with 7 bases between. Per germline, CDR1 SGHAT and CDR2 FQNNGV. The CDR3 covers 15 residues. CDR3 in amino acids: CASSLARGSYNEQFF. CDR3 bases: TGTGCCAGCAGCTTAGCCCGTGGCTCCTACAATGAGCAGTTCTTC.

V and J are TRBV5-1 and TRBJ1-1; D possibly corresponds to TRBD1 (5 bases). CDR3 length: 14 residues. Germline CDR1 is SGHRS and CDR2 is YFSETQ. Trimming removed 0 bases from V and 8 bases from J, with 14 bases in between. The CDR3 coding sequence is TGCGCCAGCAGCTTGGTGGATGGGGGTTCGGAAGCTTTCTTT. Amino acids: CASSLVDGGSEAFF.

CDR3 DNA sequence: TGTGCCAGCTCACAGACCTCAAATTCTGTATCTAGCGAGCAGTACGTC. It encodes CASSQTSNSVSSEQYV. The V and J genes are TRBV18 and TRBJ2-7; no definite D call. Germline V gives CDR1 KGHSH, CDR2 LQKENI. CDR3 size: 16 residues. Trimming removed 4 bases at V and 6 bases at J, with 22 bases between.

This rearrangement joins TRBV4-3 to TRBJ1-4; tentative D call: TRBD1 (6 bases). CDR3 length equals 17 residues. CDR1 is LGHNA and CDR2 is YSLEER in the germline V gene. V lost 0 bases to trimming and J lost 8 bases, with 19 bases between them. CDR3 region: CASSQDLLRGAGEKLFF. DNA of the CDR3: TGCGCCAGCAGCCAAGATCTTTTACGGGGGGCTGGGGAAAAACTGTTTTTT.

The genes are TRBV11-3 and TRBJ1-1, with 8 bases aligning to TRBD1. CDR1 and CDR2 from the germline V gene are SGHNT and YENEEA. Germline trimming cut 7 bases from V and 4 bases from J; bases unmatched to any gene: 5. The CDR3 contains 13 residues. CDR3 in amino acids: CASNGQGGTEAFF. The DNA of the CDR3 is TGTGCCAGCAACGGACAGGGTGGCACTGAAGCTTTCTTT.

This chain uses TRBV10-3 with TRBJ1-2, with a tentative D call TRBD1 (6 bases). Trimming left V 0 bases short and J 10 bases short, with 21 bases between. The germline V gene has CDR1 ENHRY and CDR2 SYGVKD. The CDR3 runs to 16 residues. The CDR3 coding sequence is TGTGCCATCAGTGAGTCGGGGAGGGGGGCTACGACTGACTACACCTTC. This gives the protein CAISESGRGATTDYTF.

The count of this clone is one. J is TRBJ1-3 and V is TRBV15, with D unclear. V was pared by 11 bases and J by 2 bases, with 13 bases between. Per germline, CDR1 LNHNV and CDR2 YYDKDF (reference sequence). The CDR3 contains 13 residues. The CDR3 protein is CASASGTGNTIYF. The CDR3 DNA is TGTGCCTCCGCTTCGGGGACTGGAAACACCATATATTTT. Combining the CDR3 with reference TRBV15 and TRBJ1-3 gives the whole variable domain DAMVIQNPRYQVTQFGKPVTLSCSQTLNHNVMYWYQQKSSQAPKLLFHYYDKDFNNEADTPDNFQSRRPNTSFCFLDIRSPGLGDTAMYLCASASGTGNTIYFGEGSWLTVV.

The chain is built from TRBV6-1 and TRBJ1-5; D gene unclear. Trimming left V 2 bases short and J 3 bases short, with 11 bases between. The CDR3 runs 15 residues. Germline V gene lookup returns CDR1 MNHNS and CDR2 SASEGT. CDR3 DNA: TGTGCCAGCAGTGAAACCCTCGGGGACAATCAGCCCCAGCATTTT. As protein: CASSETLGDNQPQHF.

The rearrangement links TRBV5-1 to TRBJ2-1; 7 bases are a match to TRBD1. V gave up 3 bases and J gave up 3 bases; unmatched junction bases: 6. The CDR3 consists of 15 residues. Germline CDR1 reads SGHRS; CDR2 reads YFSETQ. Here the CDR3 reads CASSSTGDFYNEQFF. CDR3 nucleotide sequence: TGCGCCAGCAGCTCTACAGGGGATTTCTACAATGAGCAGTTCTTC.

This clone occurred a few times. This chain connects TRBV16 to TRBJ1-5; TRBD1 might be the D (5 bases). Germline CDR1 KGHSY, CDR2 FQNENV. V lost 2 bases to trimming and J lost 0 bases, with 8 bases between them. The CDR3 consists of 15 residues. Written as DNA, the CDR3 is TGTGCCAGCAGCCAACAGGGTTATAGCAATCAGCCCCAGCATTTT. Protein product: CASSQQGYSNQPQHF. The full variable domain, in which reference TRBV16 and TRBJ1-5 provide the parts outside the CDR3, is GEEVAQTPKHLVRGEGQKAKLYCAPIKGHSYVFWYQQVLKNEFKFLISFQNENVFDETGMPKERFSAKCLPNSPCSLEIQATKLEDSAVYFCASSQQGYSNQPQHFGDGTRLSIL.

The chain links TRBV6-6 to TRBJ2-3; 9 positions match TRBD1. With 5 bases clipped from V and 4 bases from J, the junction kept 1 base outside the gene matches. In germline, CDR1 is MNHNY, CDR2 SVGAGI (reference sequence). This CDR3 region has 13 residues. The CDR3 loop is CASSRQGADTQYF. CDR3 DNA: TGTGCCAGCAGTCGACAGGGGGCAGATACGCAGTATTTT.

In DNA form, the CDR3 reads TGCAGCGTTCCCGGGACAGGGCTTTTCGGGGAGCTGTTTTTT. Its protein product is CSVPGTGLFGELFF. The chain employs TRBV29-1 and TRBJ2-2, with 9 bases fitting TRBD1. This CDR3 has 14 residues. Trimming at V came to 5 bases and at J to 7 bases, leaving 8 bases not matched to a gene. CDR1 and CDR2 (germline): SQVTM, ANQGSEA.

The V call is TRBV7-3, the J call TRBJ2-7, with unresolved D. This CDR3 region has 13 residues. The germline CDR1 and CDR2 sequences are SGHTA and FQGTGA. Trimming removed 3 bases from V and 7 bases from J, with 13 bases in between. In nucleotides, the CDR3 is TGTGCCAGCAGCTTCAATCCCCTGACTGAGCAGTACTTC. Amino acid sequence: CASSFNPLTEQYF.